A single sample gave rise to the 22 T cell receptor beta chains below, sequenced in a study of identical twins. MiXCR was run by TCRdb on the 5' RACE reads, yielding one entry per CDR3 protein. Seen here are 250,000 to 300,000 distinct CDR3 sequences, 6.5% to 9.5% observed once, and the top ten hold less than 4%. The same data also went into a second study, on yellow fever vaccine responses in identical twins.

Sequencing was done on a sample of CD8+ T cells sorted from blood. Receptors originate from a woman younger than 35 in good health.

This clonotype was counted ten times or more. The chain is built from TRBV29-1 and TRBJ2-1; no definite D call. V was trimmed by 1 base and J by 9 bases, leaving 13 bases between them. CDR1 SQVTM and CDR2 ANQGSEA come from the germline V gene. This CDR3 comprises 13 residues. CDR3 bases: TGCAGCGTTGAAGCCTCTACGACTCCTGAGCAGTTCTTC. This translates into CSVEASTTPEQFF.

The rearrangement uses TRBV5-1 and TRBJ2-7, with D uncertain. This CDR3 has 14 residues. Germline V lookup: CDR1 SGHRS, CDR2 YFSETQ. With 0 bases removed from V and 4 bases from J, the gap between germline ends came to 11 bases. Here the CDR3 DNA reads TGCGCCAGCAGCTTGGGACCTGTAGTTTACGAGCAGTACTTC. It encodes CASSLGPVVYEQYF.

This clonotype has a handful of counts. The V and J genes are TRBV27 and TRBJ2-1; TRBD2 agrees at 7 bases. Germline loops: CDR1 MNHEY, CDR2 SMNVEV (reference sequence). This CDR3 is built from 16 residues. Trimming removed 5 bases from V and 4 bases from J; junction bases left unmatched: 11. The CDR3 loop is CASSPFDGAGYNEQFF. The CDR3 DNA sequence: TGTGCCAGCAGTCCCTTTGATGGAGCGGGATACAATGAGCAGTTCTTC.

The sample holds many counts of this clonotype. The V gene is TRBV2, the J gene TRBJ2-3, with D unresolved. Germline V gene sequence: CDR1 SNHLY, CDR2 FYNNEI. The CDR3 covers 16 residues. The V end lost 6 bases, the J end lost 0 bases, and 16 bases lay between the germline ends. The CDR3 DNA reads as TGTGCCAGCAGCCTCCCCATCTTGGAGAGCACAGATACGCAGTATTTT. Translation: CASSLPILESTDTQYF. The complete variable domain, with remaining parts taken from reference TRBV2 and TRBJ2-3, reads EPEVTQTPSHQVTQMGQEVILRCVPISNHLYFYWYRQILGQKVEFLVSFYNNEISEKSEIFDDQFSVERPDGSNFTLKIRSTKLEDSAMYFCASSLPILESTDTQYFGPGTRLTVL.

This clonotype was recorded at least ten times. The chain uses TRBV11-1 and TRBJ2-1; 14 bases are shared with TRBD2. Germline lookup yields CDR1 SGHAT and CDR2 FQDESV (reference sequence). The CDR3 covers 19 residues. Trimming took 5 bases from V and 0 from J; bases not matched to a gene: 9. In DNA form, the CDR3 reads TGTGCCAGCAGCACGACCGGGACTAGCGGGGGCCTCTCCTACAATGAGCAGTTCTTC. Translating gives CASSTTGTSGGLSYNEQFF.

This clonotype was seen a few times. The DNA for the CDR3 is TGTGCCATCAGTGAGTCGGGGACAAGTATTTATGGCTACACCTTC. Its translation is CAISESGTSIYGYTF. The chain links TRBV10-3 to TRBJ1-2; D perhaps matches TRBD1 (6 bases). The germline gives CDR1 ENHRY, CDR2 SYGVKD. The CDR3 is made up of 15 amino acids. V lost 0 bases, J lost 5 bases, and 13 bases lay in between.

The CDR3 DNA follows: TGCAGTGCTAGCCCCGTGAACACTGAAGCTTTCTTT. Its protein product is CSASPVNTEAFF. The chain carries TRBV20-1 and TRBJ1-1; unclear D gene. The germline V gene has CDR1 DFQATT and CDR2 SNEGSKA (reference sequence). The CDR3 length is 12 residues. V was cut by 3 bases and J by 0 bases, with 5 bases left in between.

This clonotype has a handful of counts. The rearrangement uses TRBV27 and TRBJ1-4; TRBD1 is a possible D gene (6 bases). The germline V gene has CDR1 MNHEY and CDR2 SMNVEV (reference sequence). V lost 5 bases, J lost 3 bases, and 13 bases lay in between. The CDR3 is 15 amino acids. CDR3 amino acids: CASSLDSYSNEKLFF. The DNA of the CDR3 is TGTGCCAGCAGTCTGGACAGCTATTCTAATGAAAAACTGTTTTTT.

This clonotype was detected a few times. This sequence joins TRBV6-1 and TRBJ2-7; D is ambiguous. CDR1 and CDR2 (germline): MNHNS, SASEGT. This CDR3 is 14 amino acids long. CDR3 protein: CLGIMKTCSYEQYF. As DNA, the CDR3 is TGTCTGGGGATAATGAAGACTTGCTCCTACGAGCAGTACTTC.

This clonotype was found many times. A much larger clone lies one base from this, so it may be a read error. The chain links TRBV12-3 or TRBV12-4 to TRBJ2-5, with 7 positions matching TRBD2. The CDR3 contains 18 residues. Here the CDR3 reads CAISLGFKRGVPGETQYF. The CDR3 DNA reads TGTGCCATCAGTTTGGGTTTTAAGCGGGGAGTCCCCGGAGAGACCCAGTACTTC.

This clonotype showed up many times. This rearrangement joins TRBV9 to TRBJ2-3; D uncertain. Trimming left V 0 bases short and J 2 bases short, with 7 bases between. Germline CDR1 is SGDLS and CDR2 is YYNGEE. The CDR3 totals 14 residues. CDR3 DNA: TGTGCCAGCAGCGTAGGGGCCATCACAGATACGCAGTATTTT. Its protein product is CASSVGAITDTQYF.

This clonotype was seen repeatedly, ten times or more. V usage is TRBV29-1 and J usage is TRBJ2-7; weak D call: TRBD1 (5 bases). The CDR3 is made up of 13 amino acids. Germline V gives CDR1 SQVTM, CDR2 ANQGSEA. Trimming stripped 6 bases from V and 3 bases from J, with 15 bases between. CDR3 sequence reads: CSVGPDSYYEQYF. The CDR3 DNA follows: TGCAGCGTCGGGCCTGACAGTTACTACGAGCAGTACTTC.

The chain carries TRBV7-9 and TRBJ2-7; perhaps TRBD1 as D (6 bases). In germline, CDR1 is SEHNR, CDR2 FQNEAQ (reference sequence). V lost 5 bases and J lost 0, with 17 bases in between. The CDR3 length is 16 residues. CDR3 nucleotide sequence: TGTGCCAGCAGCGGAAACAGGGACGCAAGCTCCTACGAGCAGTACTTC. It yields the protein CASSGNRDASSYEQYF.

This clonotype showed up many times. The chain links TRBV7-8 to TRBJ2-7; D ambiguous. With 3 bases removed from V and 3 bases from J, the gap between germline ends came to 12 bases. Germline CDR1 SGHVS, CDR2 FQNEAQ. The CDR3 runs 14 residues. CDR3 sequence (DNA): TGTGCCAGCAGCTTTAAGGCGGAGATCTACGAGCAGTACTTC. Its translation: CASSFKAEIYEQYF.

The chain combines TRBV27 with TRBJ2-1, with 8 bases fitting TRBD2. Per germline, CDR1 MNHEY and CDR2 SMNVEV (reference sequence). The V segment lost 4 bases and the J segment 5 bases; nucleotides outside the gene matches: 7. The CDR3 is 15 amino acids. The CDR3 loop is CASSSGGSGDNEQFF. Here the CDR3 DNA reads TGTGCCAGCAGTTCCGGAGGTAGCGGGGACAATGAGCAGTTCTTC.

This clonotype was observed a few times. V is TRBV11-2 and J is TRBJ2-7, with 8 bases that match TRBD2. V lost 1 base to trimming and J lost 2 bases; unmatched junction nucleotides: 4. The CDR3 is made up of 15 amino acids. CDR1 is SGHAT, CDR2 FQNNGV, per germline. CDR3 residues: CASSLVAGGPYEQYF. The DNA of the CDR3 is TGTGCCAGCAGCTTAGTGGCGGGGGGACCCTACGAGCAGTACTTC.

This clonotype has only a few counts. The rearrangement uses TRBV29-1 and TRBJ2-1; the match to TRBD2 covers 12 bases. V gave up 6 bases and J gave up 6 bases; unmatched junction bases: 3. Germline loops: CDR1 SQVTM, CDR2 ANQGSEA. CDR3 length: 13 residues. The CDR3 spells CSVRLAGANEQFF. CDR3 in DNA: TGCAGCGTCAGACTAGCGGGGGCCAATGAGCAGTTCTTC.

This clonotype showed up just a few times. The chain couples TRBV7-8 to TRBJ2-1, with D perhaps assigned TRBD1 or TRBD2 (6 bases each). Per the germline V gene, CDR1 is SGHVS and CDR2 is FQNEAQ. The CDR3 runs 19 residues. Trimming took off 3 bases at V and 4 bases at J, with 25 bases between the two ends. CDR3 bases: TGTGCCAGCAGCTTGGGGGGCGTGAGCCCATTCGGGGATTACAATGAGCAGTTCTTC. As protein: CASSLGGVSPFGDYNEQFF.

Ten or more counts support this clonotype. The V gene is TRBV12-3 or TRBV12-4, the J gene TRBJ2-7; D remains unclear. CDR3 length: 13 residues. V was cut by 3 bases and J by 4 bases, with 10 bases left in between. The CDR3 coding sequence is TGTGCCAGCAGTTTCGAGAAGAGGTACGAGCAGTACTTC. As protein: CASSFEKRYEQYF.

This clonotype appeared a few times. The gene calls are TRBV6-1 and TRBJ2-1; perhaps TRBD2 as D (5 bases). V gave up 5 bases and J gave up 3 bases, with 14 bases separating them. This CDR3 is 15 amino acids long. CDR1 MNHNS and CDR2 SASEGT come from the germline V gene. CDR3 in DNA: TGTGCCAGCAGTCGCCCCGGGGTTGTCTACAATGAGCAGTTCTTC. Protein sequence: CASSRPGVVYNEQFF.

The chain recombines TRBV29-1 with TRBJ2-5, with D possibly being TRBD1 (6 bases). Between the trimmed V and J ends, which lost 7 bases and 4 bases, there was a span of 19 bases. This CDR3 comprises 14 residues. Germline values: CDR1 SQVTM, CDR2 ANQGSEA. CDR3 coding DNA: TGCAGCGCTCGGGACACCAGGGGTGGAGAGACCCAGTACTTC. It is translated as CSARDTRGGETQYF.

This clonotype was counted only a few times. This chain joins TRBV3-1 and TRBJ2-7, with TRBD2 matching 14 bases. J was trimmed by 3 bases and V by 0 bases; bases with no gene match: 7. The CDR3 is 18 amino acids. CDR1 and CDR2 (germline): LGHDT, YNNKEL (reference sequence). Here the CDR3 reads CASSQDSGTSGSVYEQYF. CDR3 coding DNA: TGTGCCAGCAGCCAAGATTCAGGGACTAGCGGGAGTGTCTACGAGCAGTACTTC.